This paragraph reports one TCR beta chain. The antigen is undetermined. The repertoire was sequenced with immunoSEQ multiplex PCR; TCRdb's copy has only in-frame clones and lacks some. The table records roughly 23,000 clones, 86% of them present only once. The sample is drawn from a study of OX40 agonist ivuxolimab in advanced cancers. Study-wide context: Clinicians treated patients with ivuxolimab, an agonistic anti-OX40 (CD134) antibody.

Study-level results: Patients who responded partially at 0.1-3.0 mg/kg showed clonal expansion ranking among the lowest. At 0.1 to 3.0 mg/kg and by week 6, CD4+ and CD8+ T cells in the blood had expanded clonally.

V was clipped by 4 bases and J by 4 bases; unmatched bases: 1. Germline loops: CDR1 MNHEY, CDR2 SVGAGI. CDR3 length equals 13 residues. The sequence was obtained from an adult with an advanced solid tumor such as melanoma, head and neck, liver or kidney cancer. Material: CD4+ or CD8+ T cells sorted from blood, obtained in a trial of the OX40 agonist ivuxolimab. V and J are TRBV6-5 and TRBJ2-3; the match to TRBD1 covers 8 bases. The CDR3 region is CASSSQGADTQYF. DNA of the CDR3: TGTGCCAGCAGTTCACAGGGGGCAGATACGCAGTATTTT.